Listed below are T cell receptor beta chains from one sample, sequenced in a study of cytomegalovirus exposure and HLA in healthy donors. Repertoires were generated with immunoSEQ multiplex PCR, while TCRdb's copy carries only in-frame clones and drops some. Found here are 130,000 to 150,000 clones, roughly 86% of them singletons; the top ten hold approximately 1.4%. Sequencing was carried out using PBMCs. The origin of the receptors is a woman younger than 45 in good health and CMV-seronegative. Both conserved end residues are part of each CDR3. Fields, in order: V gene, clone size, J gene, D gene, CDR3 protein, CDR3 DNA. D genes are given only for firm matches. Clone size is shown for a subset of rows, as once, few, many or a class of expanded clone.

v_gene: TRBV7-8
abundance: NA
j_gene: TRBJ2-7
d_gene: NA
CDR3aa: CASSNRGTNEQYF
CDR3nt: TGTGCCAGCAGCAATAGGGGGACTAACGAGCAGTACTTC

v_gene: TRBV6-5
abundance: once
j_gene: TRBJ1-3
d_gene: TRBD1
CDR3aa: CASRQGADTIYF
CDR3nt: TGTGCCAGCAGACAGGGGGCGGACACCATATATTTT

v_gene: TRBV5-4
abundance: NA
j_gene: TRBJ2-5
d_gene: NA
CDR3aa: CASSFSRQETQYF
CDR3nt: TGTGCCAGCAGCTTCAGCAGGCAAGAGACCCAGTACTTC

v_gene: TRBV19
abundance: NA
j_gene: TRBJ1-5
d_gene: TRBD1
CDR3aa: CASNPKTGGGQPQHF
CDR3nt: TGTGCCAGTAATCCTAAGACAGGGGGCGGGCAGCCCCAGCATTTT

v_gene: TRBV2
abundance: few
j_gene: TRBJ2-7
d_gene: TRBD1
CDR3aa: CASTRTGGPHEQYF
CDR3nt: TGTGCCAGCACCCGGACAGGGGGTCCTCACGAGCAGTACTTC

v_gene: TRBV4-2
abundance: NA
j_gene: TRBJ2-2
d_gene: TRBD1
CDR3aa: CASSQYRDSQNTGELFF
CDR3nt: TGTGCCAGCAGCCAGTACAGGGACAGCCAGAACACCGGGGAGCTGTTTTTT

v_gene: TRBV23-1
abundance: NA
j_gene: TRBJ1-1
d_gene: TRBD1
CDR3aa: CASRPTGKVAEAFF
CDR3nt: TGCGCCAGCAGACCGACAGGGAAGGTCGCTGAAGCTTTCTTT

v_gene: TRBV6-1
abundance: NA
j_gene: TRBJ1-1
d_gene: NA
CDR3aa: CASSDQGGRAEAFF
CDR3nt: TGTGCCAGCAGTGATCAGGGCGGACGCGCTGAAGCTTTCTTT

v_gene: TRBV5-4
abundance: NA
j_gene: TRBJ1-2
d_gene: NA
CDR3aa: CASSSGQTRAGYTF
CDR3nt: TGTGCCAGCAGCTCTGGCCAGACTAGAGCGGGCTACACCTTC

v_gene: TRBV7-3
abundance: NA
j_gene: TRBJ2-3
d_gene: TRBD1
CDR3aa: CASSSQGATDTQYF
CDR3nt: TGTGCCAGCAGCTCCCAGGGGGCTACAGATACGCAGTATTTT

v_gene: TRBV2
abundance: few
j_gene: TRBJ2-7
d_gene: NA
CDR3aa: CASSEGQEQYF
CDR3nt: TGTGCCAGCAGTGAAGGACAGGAGCAGTACTTC

v_gene: TRBV4-2
abundance: NA
j_gene: TRBJ2-6
d_gene: TRBD2
CDR3aa: CASSQAGAGVSGANVLTF
CDR3nt: TGTGCCAGCAGCCAAGCTGGTGCGGGGGTCTCTGGGGCCAACGTCCTGACTTTC

v_gene: TRBV27
abundance: few
j_gene: TRBJ2-3
d_gene: TRBD2
CDR3aa: CASSVTSGVTDTQYF
CDR3nt: TGTGCCAGCAGTGTAACTAGCGGGGTCACAGATACGCAGTATTTT

v_gene: TRBV7-9
abundance: NA
j_gene: TRBJ1-1
d_gene: NA
CDR3aa: CASSHGGNTEAFF
CDR3nt: TGTGCCAGCAGCCACGGAGGGAACACTGAAGCTTTCTTT

v_gene: TRBV5-4
abundance: NA
j_gene: TRBJ2-1
d_gene: TRBD1
CDR3aa: CASSPRTGTFEQFF
CDR3nt: TGTGCCAGCAGCCCGAGGACAGGTACTTTTGAGCAGTTCTTC

v_gene: TRBV6-5
abundance: NA
j_gene: TRBJ2-5
d_gene: TRBD2
CDR3aa: CASSHSGGKAETQYF
CDR3nt: TGTGCCAGCAGTCACTCCGGGGGGAAGGCGGAGACCCAGTACTTC

v_gene: TRBV4-2
abundance: NA
j_gene: TRBJ2-7
d_gene: NA
CDR3aa: CASSQDLPGQRSSYEQYF
CDR3nt: TGTGCCAGCAGCCAAGATCTCCCCGGACAGAGAAGCTCCTACGAGCAGTACTTC

v_gene: TRBV9
abundance: NA
j_gene: TRBJ1-2
d_gene: NA
CDR3aa: CASSVGDTYGYTF
CDR3nt: TGTGCCAGCAGCGTAGGGGACACCTATGGCTACACCTTC

v_gene: TRBV29-1
abundance: NA
j_gene: TRBJ2-1
d_gene: NA
CDR3aa: CSVDYRTLSYNEQFF
CDR3nt: TGCAGCGTTGATTACAGAACCCTCTCCTACAATGAGCAGTTCTTC

v_gene: TRBV5-8
abundance: NA
j_gene: TRBJ2-7
d_gene: TRBD1
CDR3aa: CASTLPRETGRREQYF
CDR3nt: TGTGCCAGCACCCTGCCGAGGGAGACAGGGCGTCGCGAGCAGTACTTC

v_gene: TRBV5-4
abundance: NA
j_gene: TRBJ2-2
d_gene: NA
CDR3aa: CASSIQSLSGLGTGELFF
CDR3nt: TGTGCCAGCAGCATACAGAGTTTGAGCGGTCTGGGCACCGGGGAGCTGTTTTTT

v_gene: TRBV4-1
abundance: NA
j_gene: TRBJ1-1
d_gene: NA
CDR3aa: CASRETANTEAFF
CDR3nt: TGCGCCAGCAGGGAGACAGCGAACACTGAAGCTTTCTTT

v_gene: TRBV11-2
abundance: NA
j_gene: TRBJ2-1
d_gene: TRBD1
CDR3aa: CASSYGDRGQFF
CDR3nt: TGTGCCAGCAGCTACGGGGACAGAGGGCAGTTCTTC